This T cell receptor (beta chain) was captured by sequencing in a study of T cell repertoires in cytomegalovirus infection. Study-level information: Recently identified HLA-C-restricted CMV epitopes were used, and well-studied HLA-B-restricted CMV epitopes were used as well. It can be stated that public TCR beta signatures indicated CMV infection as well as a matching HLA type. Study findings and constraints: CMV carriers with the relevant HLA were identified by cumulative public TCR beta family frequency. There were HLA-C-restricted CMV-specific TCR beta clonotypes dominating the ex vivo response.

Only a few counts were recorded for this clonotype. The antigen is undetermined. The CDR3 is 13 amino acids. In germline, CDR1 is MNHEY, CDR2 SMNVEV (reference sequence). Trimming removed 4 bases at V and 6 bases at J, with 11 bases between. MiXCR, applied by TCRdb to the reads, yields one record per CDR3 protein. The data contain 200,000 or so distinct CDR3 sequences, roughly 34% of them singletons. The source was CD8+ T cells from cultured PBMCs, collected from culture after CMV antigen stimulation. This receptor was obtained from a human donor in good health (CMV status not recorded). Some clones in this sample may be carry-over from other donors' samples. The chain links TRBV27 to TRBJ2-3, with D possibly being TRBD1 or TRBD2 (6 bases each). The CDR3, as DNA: TGTGCCAGCAGTTCTAGGGGGGTGGATACGCAGTATTTT. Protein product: CASSSRGVDTQYF.